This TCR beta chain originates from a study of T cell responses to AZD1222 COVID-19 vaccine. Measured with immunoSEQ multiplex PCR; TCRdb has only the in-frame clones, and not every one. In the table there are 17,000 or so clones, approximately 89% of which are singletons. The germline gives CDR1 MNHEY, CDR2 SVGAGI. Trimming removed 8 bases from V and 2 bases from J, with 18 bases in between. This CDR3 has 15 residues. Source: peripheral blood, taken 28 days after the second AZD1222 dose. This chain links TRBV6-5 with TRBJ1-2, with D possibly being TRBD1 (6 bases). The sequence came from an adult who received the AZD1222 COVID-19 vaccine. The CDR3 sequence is CASAAEVGANYGYTF. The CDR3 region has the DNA TGTGCCAGCGCCGCTGAGGTGGGGGCGAACTATGGCTACACCTTC.